Following are 11 T cell receptor beta chains from one sample sequenced in a study of CD8 T cells in Susac syndrome. Reverse transcription used roughly 0.5 to 1 ug RNA and random hexamers. TCRdb fed the immunoSEQ multiplex PCR reads into MiXCR, producing one record per CDR3 protein. The table includes about 160,000 distinct CDR3 sequences, about 92% detected once. Sequenced input: CD4+ T cells from PBMCs. The receptor source for this set is a human donor in good health.

This chain links TRBV20-1 with TRBJ1-1; TRBD1 agrees at 8 bases. Germline CDR1 DFQATT, CDR2 SNEGSKA (reference sequence). Losses at the gene ends were 5 bases for V and 5 bases for J; bases not matched to a gene: 16. The CDR3 is 16 residues long. The CDR3: CSARQSSTGGWTEAFF. The CDR3 DNA reads as TGCAGTGCTCGCCAGAGCTCAACAGGGGGTTGGACTGAAGCTTTCTTT.

V and J are TRBV19 and TRBJ1-5; TRBD1 matches 10 bases. J was trimmed by 7 bases and V by 3 bases; bases with no gene match: 6. The CDR3 has 15 amino acids. CDR1 and CDR2 from the germline V gene are LNHDA and SQIVND (reference sequence). The CDR3 DNA is TGTGCCAGTAGTATCCTCGGGACAGGGGAACAGCCCCAGCATTTT. The encoded protein is CASSILGTGEQPQHF.

This chain uses TRBV5-6 with TRBJ1-1; no clear D. CDR1 is SGHDT, CDR2 YYEEEE, per germline. V dropped 7 bases and J dropped 2 bases, with 12 bases sitting between them. The CDR3 contains 13 residues. As DNA, the CDR3 is TGTGCCAGCGCCGAAGCGGGTAACACTGAAGCTTTCTTT. It is translated as CASAEAGNTEAFF.

V and J are TRBV6-4 and TRBJ2-1; a possible D gene is TRBD2 (6 bases). CDR3 length: 15 amino acids. Germline V gives CDR1 MRHNA, CDR2 SNTAGT. Trimming cost V 1 base and J 7 bases, with 14 bases left between them. The CDR3 sequence is CASSDYNGRGNEQFF. CDR3 bases: TGTGCCAGCAGTGACTATAACGGGAGAGGGAATGAGCAGTTCTTC.

This chain joins TRBV7-9 and TRBJ1-1, with 7 bases aligning to TRBD1. Germline V gene sequence: CDR1 SEHNR, CDR2 FQNEAQ (reference sequence). The CDR3 is 14 amino acids. J gave up 5 bases and V 1 base, and 4 bases lay outside the gene matches. CDR3 coding DNA: TGTGCCAGCAGCTTAGGCAGGGGGGAAACTGAAGCTTTCTTT. Protein product: CASSLGRGETEAFF.

V gene TRBV5-1 combines with J gene TRBJ1-1, with unresolved D. CDR1 is SGHRS, CDR2 YFSETQ, per germline. Trimming removed 0 bases from V and 1 base from J, with 10 bases in between. The CDR3 runs 15 residues. The CDR3 nucleotides read TGCGCCAGCAGCTTGGTTCCAGAAAAGAACACTGAAGCTTTCTTT. Protein: CASSLVPEKNTEAFF.

The rearrangement links TRBV20-1 to TRBJ2-1, with a possible D match to TRBD1 (5 bases). Germline V CDR1 and CDR2: DFQATT, SNEGSKA (reference sequence). The CDR3 totals 16 residues. V lost 5 bases and J lost 4, with 21 bases in between. The CDR3 reads CSASGIRGAGYNEQFF. The CDR3 bases are TGCAGTGCTTCCGGAATTCGTGGGGCCGGATACAATGAGCAGTTCTTC.

The V call is TRBV10-3, the J call TRBJ1-2; 8 bases are shared with TRBD1. Germline V lookup: CDR1 ENHRY, CDR2 SYGVKD. The CDR3 totals 16 residues. V was clipped by 0 bases and J by 4 bases; unmatched bases: 7. The CDR3 is CAISESPTGVGYGYTF. DNA of the CDR3: TGTGCCATCAGTGAGTCCCCGACAGGGGTGGGCTATGGCTACACCTTC.

V gene TRBV5-1 combines with J gene TRBJ2-2, with 9 bases identical to TRBD2. With 0 bases clipped from V and 3 bases from J, the junction kept 3 bases outside the gene matches. Per germline, CDR1 SGHRS and CDR2 YFSETQ. CDR3 length: 16 amino acids. The chain's CDR3 is CASSLDGGRDTGELFF. The DNA of the CDR3 is TGCGCCAGCAGCTTGGATGGCGGGAGGGACACCGGGGAGCTGTTTTTT. Full variable domain (missing parts from reference TRBV5-1 and TRBJ2-2): KAGVTQTPRYLIKTRGQQVTLSCSPISGHRSVSWYQQTPGQGLQFLFEYFSETQRNKGNFPGRFSGRQFSNSRSEMNVSTLELGDSALYLCASSLDGGRDTGELFFGEGSRLTVL.

The gene calls are TRBV29-1 and TRBJ1-2, with D unclear. The CDR3 spans 13 residues. CDR1 and CDR2 from the germline V gene are SQVTM and ANQGSEA. V was clipped by 6 bases and J by 6 bases, with 17 bases between them. CDR3 loop: CSVGDAAYNGYTF. In DNA, the CDR3 is TGCAGCGTGGGCGACGCGGCGTACAATGGCTACACCTTC.

The chain is built from TRBV4-1 and TRBJ2-7; either TRBD1 or TRBD2 may supply D (7 bases each). V lost 0 bases and J lost 4, with 28 bases in between. The CDR3 runs 20 residues. CDR1 is MGHRA and CDR2 is YSYEKL in the germline V gene. The CDR3 loop reads CASSQDWAGGGETSGYEQYF. The CDR3 coding sequence is TGCGCCAGCAGCCAAGATTGGGCAGGGGGGGGTGAGACGTCCGGGTACGAGCAGTACTTC.